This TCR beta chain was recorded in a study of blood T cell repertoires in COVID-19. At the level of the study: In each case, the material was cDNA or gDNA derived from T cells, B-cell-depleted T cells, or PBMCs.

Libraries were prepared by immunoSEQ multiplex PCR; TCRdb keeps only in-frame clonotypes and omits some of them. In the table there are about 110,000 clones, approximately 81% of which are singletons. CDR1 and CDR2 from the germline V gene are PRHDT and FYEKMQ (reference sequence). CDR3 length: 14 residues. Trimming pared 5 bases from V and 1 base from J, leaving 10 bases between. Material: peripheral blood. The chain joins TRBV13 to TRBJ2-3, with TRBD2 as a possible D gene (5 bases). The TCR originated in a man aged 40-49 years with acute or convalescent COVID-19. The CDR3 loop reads CASSPRGGTDTQYF. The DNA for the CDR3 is TGTGCCAGCAGCCCCCGGGGTGGCACAGATACGCAGTATTTT.